The 28 T cell receptor beta chains below were found in one sample sequenced in a study of early T cells in non-severe SARS-CoV-2 infection (dated by TCRdb to the early 2020s). The method was 5' RACE. Sequencing took place on a NextSeq 500. TCRdb trimmed public reads at Q25 via fastp, called clones via MiXCR and kept in-frame beta chains. Identical CDR3 protein sequences are pooled into one entry, listed with their most common genes and DNA. The sample data list 63,000 or so distinct CDR3 sequences, and 10% to 15% of these were observed just once. The top ten clonotypes cover 5% to 8% of the sample. Sequencing input: whole blood. The receptor set was obtained from an adult who was a healthcare worker with PCR-confirmed SARS-CoV-2 infection or an uninfected control (not recorded which).

Many counts were recorded for this clonotype. The chain couples TRBV12-3 or TRBV12-4 to TRBJ2-7, with 9 bases that match TRBD2. The CDR3 has 13 amino acids. The V and J ends lost 5 bases and 12 bases, in that order; junction bases with no gene match: 11. The CDR3 reads CASSAPGTSSRYF. The CDR3 DNA reads as TGTGCCAGCAGTGCACCCGGGACTAGCTCCCGGTACTTC.

This clonotype was observed a few times. This chain joins TRBV11-2 and TRBJ2-1; 10 nucleotides align to TRBD2. The CDR3 runs 16 residues. V dropped 5 bases and J dropped 0; count of bases not matched to a gene: 4. Per the germline V gene, CDR1 is SGHAT and CDR2 is FQNNGV. The chain's CDR3 is CASSPSSGSSYNEQFF. For the CDR3, the DNA is TGTGCCAGCAGCCCATCTAGCGGGAGCTCCTACAATGAGCAGTTCTTC. Drawing the rest from reference TRBV11-2 and TRBJ2-1, the complete variable domain is EAGVAQSPRYKIIEKRQSVAFWCNPISGHATLYWYQQILGQGPKLLIQFQNNGVVDDSQLPKDRFSAERLKGVDSTLKIQPAKLEDSAVYLCASSPSSGSSYNEQFFGPGTRLTVL.

This clonotype has only a few counts. The chain has TRBV5-8 and TRBJ2-7; TRBD2 agrees at 12 bases. The trim removed 4 bases at V and 5 bases at J, leaving 10 bases unmatched. The CDR3 length is 16 residues. The germline gives CDR1 SGHTS, CDR2 YDEGEE. CDR3 region: CASSIGLAGPYDEQYF. CDR3 nucleotides: TGTGCCAGCAGCATCGGACTAGCGGGACCCTACGACGAGCAGTACTTC. Supplemented by reference TRBV5-8 and TRBJ2-7, the full variable domain reads EAGVTQSPTHLIKTRGQQATLRCSPISGHTSVYWYQQALGLGLQFLLWYDEGEERNRGNFPPRFSGRQFPNYSSELNVNALELEDSALYLCASSIGLAGPYDEQYFGPGTRLTVT.

At least ten counts were recorded for this clonotype. The gene calls are TRBV7-3 and TRBJ2-2; D not resolved. Looked up from germline, CDR1 is SGHTA and CDR2 is FQGTGA. There are 12 residues in the CDR3. V was shortened by 8 bases and J by 4 bases, with 8 bases between the two germline ends. CDR3 nucleotide sequence: TGTGCCAGCGGAAGAGGCACCGGGGAGCTGTTTTTT. It encodes CASGRGTGELFF.

Ten or more counts support this clonotype. The chain uses TRBV2 and TRBJ2-3; D unclear. The CDR3 spans 14 residues. The V end was cut by 2 bases, the J end by 8 bases, with 14 bases between. Germline V gene lookup returns CDR1 SNHLY and CDR2 FYNNEI. For the CDR3, the DNA is TGTGCCAGCAGTGAACGCCCGGCCCCCGGTACGCAGTATTTT. Encoded protein: CASSERPAPGTQYF.

A few counts support this clonotype. The chain employs TRBV20-1 and TRBJ1-1; no clear D. The ends were cut back, 6 bases at V and 1 base at J, with 15 bases in the middle. Per the germline V gene, CDR1 is DFQATT and CDR2 is SNEGSKA (reference sequence). The CDR3 is 14 amino acids. The CDR3: CSAIENGPNTEAFF. CDR3 nucleotides: TGCAGTGCCATAGAGAACGGTCCGAACACTGAAGCTTTCTTT.

This chain joins TRBV3-1 and TRBJ1-6, with TRBD1 matching 8 bases. V trimming: 3 bases; J trimming: 10 bases; junction bases outside the gene matches: 5. This CDR3 is built from 14 residues. Germline CDR1 is LGHDT and CDR2 is YNNKEL (reference sequence). CDR3 sequence: CASSHGQGSSPLHF. CDR3 DNA: TGTGCCAGCAGCCACGGACAGGGTAGCTCACCCCTCCACTTT.

The rearrangement uses TRBV3-1 and TRBJ2-6; tentative D call: TRBD1 (5 bases). This CDR3 contains 16 residues. Germline-derived CDR1 and CDR2 are LGHDT and YNNKEL (reference sequence). V dropped 4 bases and J dropped 0 bases, with 10 bases sitting between them. DNA of the CDR3: TGTGCCAGCAGCCCTCGACAGAGCTCTGGGGCCAACGTCCTGACTTTC. It is translated as CASSPRQSSGANVLTF.

The chain carries TRBV29-1 and TRBJ1-1, with 8 bases that match TRBD1. The trim removed 6 bases at V and 5 bases at J, leaving 11 bases unmatched. This CDR3 comprises 14 residues. CDR1 and CDR2 (germline): SQVTM, ANQGSEA. The CDR3 DNA reads as TGCAGCGTGGCTACTACAGGGGGTTGGACTGAAGCTTTCTTT. Its translation is CSVATTGGWTEAFF.

The J gene is TRBJ2-1, the V gene TRBV18, with 7 bases matching TRBD2. The length of the CDR3 is 13 residues. Germline CDR1 is KGHSH and CDR2 is LQKENI. V lost 6 bases, J lost 8 bases, and 7 bases stayed unmatched. This CDR3 reads CASSSSGNYEQFF. CDR3 coding DNA: TGTGCCAGCTCCTCCAGCGGGAACTATGAGCAGTTCTTC.

This clonotype was found many times. The J gene is TRBJ2-5, the V gene TRBV5-6; 8 nucleotides line up with TRBD2. J gave up 5 bases and V 6 bases, and 15 bases lay outside the gene matches. Germline V gives CDR1 SGHDT, CDR2 YYEEEE. The CDR3 length is 16 residues. The CDR3: CASTAPGLASGETQYF. The CDR3 DNA reads TGTGCCAGCACCGCACCCGGACTAGCCTCGGGGGAGACCCAGTACTTC.

This clonotype was seen many times. In DNA form, the CDR3 reads TGTGCCAGCAGCTTAGGACAGACCGGGGAGCTGTTTTTT. It specifies CASSLGQTGELFF. V is TRBV11-2 and J is TRBJ2-2; maybe TRBD1 (5 bases). The CDR3 consists of 13 residues. Germline V gene sequence: CDR1 SGHAT, CDR2 FQNNGV. The ends were cut back, 1 base at V and 5 bases at J, with 5 bases in the middle.

There are many counts of this clonotype. The genes are TRBV19 and TRBJ2-5; no firm D call. V was pared by 0 bases and J by 7 bases, with 12 bases between. CDR3 size: 14 residues. The germline CDR1 and CDR2 sequences are LNHDA and SQIVND (reference sequence). CDR3 DNA: TGTGCCAGTAGTATAGACATAGGGTCGTGGACCCAGTACTTC. This codes for CASSIDIGSWTQYF.

This clonotype was picked up a small number of times. The chain combines TRBV4-2 with TRBJ1-1; D gene uncertain. The CDR3 covers 13 residues. With 4 bases removed from V and 0 bases from J, the gap between germline ends came to 6 bases. CDR1 and CDR2 from the germline V gene are LGHNA and YNFKEQ. In DNA form, the CDR3 reads TGTGCCAGCAGCCCCATTATGAACACTGAAGCTTTCTTT. Its protein product is CASSPIMNTEAFF.

Remarks on this clonotype: A single base separates this from a much larger clone, so it may be a read error. V and J are TRBV5-6 and TRBJ1-4; D gene unclear. The CDR3 consists of 13 residues. Germline V gives CDR1 SGHDT, CDR2 YYEEEE. The CDR3 sequence is CASSPVTNEKLLF. In DNA, the CDR3 is TGTGCCAGCAGCCCCGTCACTAATGAAAAACTGCTTTTT.

This clonotype was observed many times. The chain joins TRBV7-2 to TRBJ2-3; 12 positions match TRBD2. Germline V gene sequence: CDR1 SGHTA, CDR2 FQGNSA. This CDR3 spans 15 amino acids. V gave up 4 bases and J gave up 1 base; unmatched junction bases: 0. This CDR3 is CASSSSGRGTDTQYF. CDR3 coding DNA: TGTGCCAGCAGCTCTAGCGGGAGGGGCACAGATACGCAGTATTTT.

This clonotype has a count of ten or more. The V call is TRBV18, the J call TRBJ2-3, with 8 bases identical to TRBD2. The V gene's germline CDR1 is KGHSH and CDR2 LQKENI. V was pared by 2 bases and J by 0 bases, with 1 base of the junction left unmatched. The CDR3 spans 15 residues. Here the CDR3 reads CASSPTSGSTDTQYF. The DNA for the CDR3 is TGTGCCAGCTCACCAACTAGCGGAAGCACAGATACGCAGTATTTT.

The CDR3 DNA is TGCAGTGCCTTGGGACGGGGAAGCTGGGACGAGCAGTACTTC. Its protein is CSALGRGSWDEQYF. The V gene is TRBV20-1, the J gene TRBJ2-7; TRBD1 or TRBD2 may be the D gene (5 bases each). This CDR3 has 14 amino acids. Germline V gives CDR1 DFQATT, CDR2 SNEGSKA (reference sequence). V was cut by 6 bases and J by 5 bases, with 20 bases left in between.

This clonotype was counted between two and nine times. V is TRBV3-2 and J is TRBJ1-2. TRBV3-2 is classified as a pseudogene. The CDR3 runs to 12 residues. The CDR3 nucleotides are TGTGCCAGCAGCCAAGGTATCTATGGCTACACCTTC. It codes for CASSQGIYGYTF.

V is TRBV29-1 and J is TRBJ1-1; D is possibly TRBD1 (5 bases). This CDR3 is 15 amino acids long. Trimming took 4 bases from V and 0 from J, leaving 15 bases between them. Per germline, CDR1 SQVTM and CDR2 ANQGSEA. Written as DNA, the CDR3 is TGCAGCGTTGCCCCGCGAGGGGTTGTGAACACTGAAGCTTTCTTT. Translating it yields CSVAPRGVVNTEAFF.

This chain joins TRBV2 and TRBJ2-7; D is unresolved. V was clipped by 2 bases and J by 4 bases, with 12 bases between them. Per the germline V gene, CDR1 is SNHLY and CDR2 is FYNNEI. The CDR3 runs 14 residues. This CDR3 reads CASSERARAYEQYF. The CDR3 coding sequence is TGTGCCAGCAGTGAAAGGGCACGAGCTTACGAGCAGTACTTC.

The chain combines TRBV7-6 with TRBJ2-1; D is ambiguous. Germline V lookup: CDR1 SGHVS, CDR2 FNYEAQ. The CDR3 contains 13 residues. V gave up 1 base and J gave up 8 bases, with 9 bases separating them. The CDR3 nucleotides read TGTGCCAGCAGCTTAGAAGTAAGGGATGAGCAGTTCTTC. Encoded protein: CASSLEVRDEQFF.

This clonotype was seen ten or more times. The chain uses TRBV24-1 and TRBJ1-1, with 7 bases matching TRBD1. Germline CDR1 KGHDR, CDR2 SFDVKD. Losses at the gene ends were 4 bases for V and 11 bases for J; bases not matched to a gene: 12. CDR3 size: 14 residues. CDR3 in amino acids: CATSDPKRQGGAFF. The DNA of the CDR3 is TGTGCCACCAGTGACCCGAAACGACAGGGCGGGGCTTTCTTT.

This chain links TRBV15 with TRBJ1-1; no reliable D call. The germline V and J ends were trimmed by 3 bases and 2 bases, with 10 bases remaining between them. In germline, CDR1 is LNHNV, CDR2 YYDKDF (reference sequence). This CDR3 is built from 14 residues. This CDR3 reads CATSRSILNTEAFF. In nucleotides, the CDR3 is TGTGCCACCAGCAGGTCGATTCTTAACACTGAAGCTTTCTTT.

This clonotype was seen ten or more times. The V and J genes are TRBV25-1 and TRBJ2-2, with 8 bases lining up with TRBD1. V shed 2 bases, J shed 6 bases, and the junction held 5 bases outside the gene matches. Germline CDR1 is MGHDK and CDR2 is SYGVNS. This CDR3 comprises 15 residues. The CDR3 bases are TGTGCCAGCAGTGAACGGGACAGGTGGGCCGGGGAGCTGTTTTTT. It is translated as CASSERDRWAGELFF.

This clonotype was detected a few times. V usage is TRBV6-1 and J usage is TRBJ1-5; 9 nucleotides agree with TRBD1. Germline V gene sequence: CDR1 MNHNS, CDR2 SASEGT. CDR3 size: 15 residues. The V gene end was trimmed by 6 bases and the J gene end by 2 bases; junction bases not matched to a gene: 5. Written as DNA, the CDR3 is TGTGCCAGCAGACGGACAGGGGTTGGCAATCAGCCCCAGCATTTT. Its translation is CASRRTGVGNQPQHF.

The rearrangement links TRBV4-1 to TRBJ1-1; D is uncertain. The germline V gene has CDR1 MGHRA and CDR2 YSYEKL. Deletions cut 0 bases from V and 2 bases from J, with 4 bases between. The CDR3 contains 13 residues. CDR3 amino acids: CASSQESNTEAFF. The CDR3 DNA reads TGCGCCAGCAGCCAAGAGTCTAACACTGAAGCTTTCTTT.

The chain employs TRBV28 and TRBJ2-2; D gene uncertain. This CDR3 region has 13 residues. Germline CDR1 and CDR2: MDHEN and SYDVKM. V was trimmed by 6 bases and J by 1 base, leaving 6 bases between them. This CDR3 reads CASRGKNTGELFF. DNA of the CDR3: TGTGCCAGCAGGGGGAAGAACACCGGGGAGCTGTTTTTT. The variable domain in full, with the rest retrieved from reference TRBV28 and TRBJ2-2, is DVKVTQSSRYLVKRTGEKVFLECVQDMDHENMFWYRQDPGLGLRLIYFSYDVKMKEKGDIPEGYSVSREKKERFSLILESASTNQTSMYLCASRGKNTGELFFGEGSRLTVL.